This T cell receptor beta chain was found in a study of long-term antiretroviral therapy in people with HIV. The V segment lost 6 bases and the J segment 4 bases; nucleotides outside the gene matches: 9. The CDR3 spans 15 residues. Germline V lookup: CDR1 SGDLS, CDR2 YYNGEE. Version v3.0 of the immunoSEQ assay ran at survey level. Assay used: immunoSEQ multiplex PCR; TCRdb lists only in-frame clones, some missing. Of 30,000 to 40,000 clones in the sample, approximately 85% were seen once. V and J are TRBV9 and TRBJ2-2, with 7 bases matching TRBD2. This receptor was taken from a man between 18 and 29 years old with HIV. The sequenced sample was unsorted PBMCs, obtained approximately 3.3 years after starting antiretroviral therapy. Written as DNA, the CDR3 is TGTGCCAGCACCCGGACTAGTAGGGGCACCGGGGAGCTGTTTTTT. It translates to CASTRTSRGTGELFF.